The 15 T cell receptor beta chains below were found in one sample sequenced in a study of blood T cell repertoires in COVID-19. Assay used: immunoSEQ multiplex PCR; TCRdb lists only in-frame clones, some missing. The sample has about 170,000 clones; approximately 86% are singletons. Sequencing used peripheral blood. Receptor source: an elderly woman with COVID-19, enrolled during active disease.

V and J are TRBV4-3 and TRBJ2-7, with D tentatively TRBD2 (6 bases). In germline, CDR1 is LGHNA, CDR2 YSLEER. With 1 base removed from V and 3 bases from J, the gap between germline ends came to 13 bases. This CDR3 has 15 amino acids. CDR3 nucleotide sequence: TGCGCCAGCAGCCAAGGATGGTCGGGAGACTACGAGCAGTACTTC. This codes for CASSQGWSGDYEQYF.

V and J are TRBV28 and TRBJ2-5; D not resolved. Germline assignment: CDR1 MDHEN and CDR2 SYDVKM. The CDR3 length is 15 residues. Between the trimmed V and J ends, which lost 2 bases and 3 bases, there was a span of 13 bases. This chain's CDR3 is CASSLGARPEETQYF. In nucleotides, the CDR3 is TGTGCCAGCAGTTTAGGAGCACGGCCCGAAGAGACCCAGTACTTC.

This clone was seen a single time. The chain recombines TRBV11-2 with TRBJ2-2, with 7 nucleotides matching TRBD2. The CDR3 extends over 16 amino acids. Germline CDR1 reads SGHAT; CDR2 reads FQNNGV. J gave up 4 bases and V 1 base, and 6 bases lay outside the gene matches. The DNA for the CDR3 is TGTGCCAGCAGCTTAGTCGGGGGAGGGGTCACCGGGGAGCTGTTTTTT. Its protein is CASSLVGGGVTGELFF.

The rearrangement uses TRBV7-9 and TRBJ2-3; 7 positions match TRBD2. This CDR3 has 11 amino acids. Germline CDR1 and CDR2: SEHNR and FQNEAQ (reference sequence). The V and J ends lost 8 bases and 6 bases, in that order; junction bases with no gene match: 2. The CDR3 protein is CASRGGDTQYF. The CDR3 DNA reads TGTGCCAGCCGGGGAGGGGATACGCAGTATTTT.

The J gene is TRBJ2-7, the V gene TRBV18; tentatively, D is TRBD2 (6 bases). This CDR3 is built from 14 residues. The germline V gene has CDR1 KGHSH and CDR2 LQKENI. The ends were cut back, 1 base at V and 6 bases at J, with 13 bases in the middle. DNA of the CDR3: TGTGCCAGCTCACCACTTTCCGGGGGAGGCGAGCAGTACTTC. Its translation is CASSPLSGGGEQYF.

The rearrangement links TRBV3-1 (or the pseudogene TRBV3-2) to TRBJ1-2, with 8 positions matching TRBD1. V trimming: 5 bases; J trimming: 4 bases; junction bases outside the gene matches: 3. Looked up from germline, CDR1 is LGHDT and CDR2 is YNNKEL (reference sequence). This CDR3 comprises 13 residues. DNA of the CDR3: TGTGCCAGCAGCAACACAGGGGGCTATGGCTACACCTTC. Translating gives CASSNTGGYGYTF.

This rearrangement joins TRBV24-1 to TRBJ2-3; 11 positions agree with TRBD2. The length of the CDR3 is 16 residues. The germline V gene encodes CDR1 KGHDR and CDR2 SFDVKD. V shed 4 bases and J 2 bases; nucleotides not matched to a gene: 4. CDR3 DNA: TGTGCCACCAGTGACCCTAGCGGGAGGTCCACAGATACGCAGTATTTT. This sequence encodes CATSDPSGRSTDTQYF.

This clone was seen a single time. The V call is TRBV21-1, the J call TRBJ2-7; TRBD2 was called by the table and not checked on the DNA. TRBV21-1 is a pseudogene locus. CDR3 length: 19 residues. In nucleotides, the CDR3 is TGTGCCAGCAGCAAATGGTGTGGGGGGAGCGGGAGACACTCCTACGAGCAGTACTTC. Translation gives CASSKWCGGSGRHSYEQYF.

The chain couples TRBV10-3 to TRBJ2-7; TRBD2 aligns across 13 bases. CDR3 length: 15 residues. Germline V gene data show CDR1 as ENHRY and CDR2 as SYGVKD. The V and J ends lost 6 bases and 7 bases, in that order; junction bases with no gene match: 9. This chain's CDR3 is CAIRDRLAGGVEQYF. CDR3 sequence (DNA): TGTGCCATCAGAGACCGACTAGCGGGAGGTGTAGAGCAGTACTTC.

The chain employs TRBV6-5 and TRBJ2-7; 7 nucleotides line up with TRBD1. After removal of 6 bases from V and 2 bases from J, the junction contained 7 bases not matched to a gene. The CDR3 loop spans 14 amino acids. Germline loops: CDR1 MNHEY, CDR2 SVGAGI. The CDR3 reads CASSLGQATYEQYF. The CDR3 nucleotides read TGTGCCAGCAGCCTTGGACAGGCCACCTACGAGCAGTACTTC.

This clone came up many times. The CDR3: CASGTSGRIGGEQFF. The CDR3 nucleotides read TGTGCCTCCGGGACTAGCGGGAGAATCGGCGGTGAGCAGTTCTTC. The chain uses TRBV25-1 and TRBJ2-1; 14 bases agree with TRBD2. The CDR3 runs to 15 residues. CDR1 is MGHDK and CDR2 is SYGVNS in the germline V gene. Germline trimming cut 11 bases from V and 9 bases from J; bases unmatched to any gene: 12. Supplemented by reference TRBV25-1 and TRBJ2-1, the full variable domain reads EADIYQTPRYLVIGTGKKITLECSQTMGHDKMYWYQQDPGMELHLIHYSYGVNSTEKGDLSSESTVSRIRTEHFPLTLESARPSHTSQYLCASGTSGRIGGEQFFGPGTRLTVL.

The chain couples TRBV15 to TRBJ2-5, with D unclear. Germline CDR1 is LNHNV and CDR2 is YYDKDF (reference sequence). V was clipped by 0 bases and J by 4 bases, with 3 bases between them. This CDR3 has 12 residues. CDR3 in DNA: TGTGCCACCAGCAGAGAACTAGAGACCCAGTACTTC. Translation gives CATSRELETQYF.

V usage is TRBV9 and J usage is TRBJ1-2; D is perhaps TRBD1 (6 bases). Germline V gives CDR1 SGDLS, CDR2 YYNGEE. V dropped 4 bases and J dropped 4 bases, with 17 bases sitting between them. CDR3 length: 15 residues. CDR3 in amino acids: CASSLQGQTRYGYTF. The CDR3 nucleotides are TGTGCCAGCAGCTTACAAGGACAGACCCGCTATGGCTACACCTTC.

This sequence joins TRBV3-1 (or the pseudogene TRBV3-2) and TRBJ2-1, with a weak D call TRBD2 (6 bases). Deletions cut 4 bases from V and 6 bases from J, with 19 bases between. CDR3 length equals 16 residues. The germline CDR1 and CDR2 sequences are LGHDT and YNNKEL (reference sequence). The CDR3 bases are TGTGCCAGCAGCCGAGACGGGGGTACAGGCTTCAATGAGCAGTTCTTC. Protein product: CASSRDGGTGFNEQFF.

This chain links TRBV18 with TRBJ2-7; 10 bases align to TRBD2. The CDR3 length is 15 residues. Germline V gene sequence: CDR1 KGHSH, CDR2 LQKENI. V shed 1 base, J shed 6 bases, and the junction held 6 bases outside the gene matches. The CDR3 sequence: CASSPLASGRGEQYF. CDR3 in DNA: TGTGCCAGCTCACCACTGGCTAGCGGGAGAGGCGAGCAGTACTTC. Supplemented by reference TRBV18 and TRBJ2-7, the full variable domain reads NAGVMQNPRHLVRRRGQEARLRCSPMKGHSHVYWYRQLPEEGLKFMVYLQKENIIDESGMPKERFSAEFPKEGPSILRIQQVVRGDSAAYFCASSPLASGRGEQYFGPGTRLTVT.